The next 5 T cell receptor beta chains were all read from a single sample in a study of T cell clonality in common variable immunodeficiency (dated by TCRdb to between 2014 and 2017). Study-wide findings and limitations: CVID TCRbeta sequences reportedly showed fewer deletions and N-nucleotide insertions and lacked highly modified clones with 13 or more V deletions.

Their target antigens are unknown. The library was produced with the immunoSEQ multiplex PCR assay. TCRdb carries this immuneACCESS record with in-frame sequences only. Its versions omit some clonotypes, under half of them owing to an unresolved V gene in the studies checked, with the rest unexplained. This sample was tabulated with around 24,000 clones, among which there are no singletons. Approximately 3.9% of the sample is in the top ten clones. The specimen sequenced was peripheral blood mononuclear cells. The receptors stem from a human donor with common variable immunodeficiency.

This clone was seen repeatedly, ten times or more. The read falls 3 residues short of the CDR3 end, and the missing part is taken from the germline J gene. V is TRBV5-1 and J is TRBJ2-1; maybe TRBD1 (5 bases). CDR1 SGHRS and CDR2 YFSETQ come from the germline V gene. Trimming pared 2 bases from V and 1 base from J, leaving 10 bases between. The CDR3 is 15 residues long. This CDR3 is CASSFLQGSYNEQFF. The part of the CDR3 DNA that was read is TGCGCCAGCAGCTTCCTGCAGGGTTCCTACAATGAG. The whole variable domain, filled in from reference TRBV5-1 and TRBJ2-1, reads KAGVTQTPRYLIKTRGQQVTLSCSPISGHRSVSWYQQTPGQGLQFLFEYFSETQRNKGNFPGRFSGRQFSNSRSEMNVSTLELGDSALYLCASSFLQGSYNEQFFGPGTRLTVL.

This clone was counted a few times. The read stops 3 residues short of the end of the CDR3; the missing end is completed from the germline J gene. J is TRBJ2-1 and V is TRBV5-1, with D tentatively TRBD2 (5 bases). Trimming removed 0 bases at V and 4 bases at J, with 11 bases between. The CDR3 extends over 15 amino acids. From germline, CDR1 is SGHRS and CDR2 YFSETQ. This CDR3 reads CASSLDGVGYNEQFF. The sequenced CDR3 bases are TGCGCCAGCAGCTTGGACGGGGTCGGGTACAATGAG.

Only a few counts were recorded for this clone. The read terminates 3 residues ahead of where the CDR3 ends, so the germline J gene completes it. The chain carries TRBV30 and TRBJ2-1; 8 bases match TRBD1. From germline, CDR1 is GTSNPN and CDR2 SVGIG (reference sequence). J gave up 8 bases and V 3 bases, and 6 bases lay outside the gene matches. The length of the CDR3 is 13 residues. CDR3 DNA, as far as it was read: TGTGCCTGGAGCCCAGGGGGCTTGTATGAG. Its translation is CAWSPGGLYE. The full CDR3 sequence reads CAWSPGGLYEQFF.

This clone was seen more than once but under ten times. The read stops 3 residues short of the end of the CDR3; the missing end is completed from the germline J gene. This sequence joins TRBV7-6 and TRBJ2-2, with 7 nucleotides matching TRBD2. This CDR3 has 16 amino acids. CDR1 is SGHVS and CDR2 is FNYEAQ in the germline V gene. J was trimmed by 4 bases and V by 1 base; bases with no gene match: 6. The CDR3 bases that were read are TGTGCCAGCAGCTTAGGGGCGGGAGAAAGCACCGGGGAG. Its protein is CASSLGAGESTGE. The whole CDR3 region reads CASSLGAGESTGELFF. Complete variable domain (other parts from reference TRBV7-6 and TRBJ2-2): GAGVSQSPRYKVTKRGQDVALRCDPISGHVSLYWYRQALGQGPEFLTYFNYEAQQDKSGLPNDRFSAERPEGSISTLTIQRTEQRDSAMYRCASSLGAGESTGELFFGEGSRLTVL.

This clone appeared many times. The read stops 3 residues short of the end of the CDR3; the missing end is completed from the germline J gene. The rearrangement uses TRBV29-1 and TRBJ2-4; 7 bases are shared with TRBD1. In germline, CDR1 is SQVTM, CDR2 ANQGSEA. V lost 0 bases and J lost 7; bases outside the gene matches: 3. The CDR3 length is 13 residues. CDR3: CSVEENRGNIQYF. The DNA read from the CDR3 is TGCAGCGTTGAAGAAAACAGGGGCAACATT.